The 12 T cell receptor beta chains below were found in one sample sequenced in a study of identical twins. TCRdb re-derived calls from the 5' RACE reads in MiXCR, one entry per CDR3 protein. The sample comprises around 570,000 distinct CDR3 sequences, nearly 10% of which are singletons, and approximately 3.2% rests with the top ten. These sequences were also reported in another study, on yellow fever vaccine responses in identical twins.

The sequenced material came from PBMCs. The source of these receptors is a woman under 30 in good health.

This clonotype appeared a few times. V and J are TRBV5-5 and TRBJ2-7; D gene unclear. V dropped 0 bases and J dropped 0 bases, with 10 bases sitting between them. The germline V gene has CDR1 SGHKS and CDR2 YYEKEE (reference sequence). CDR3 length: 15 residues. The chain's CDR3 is CASSLDTDSSYEQYF. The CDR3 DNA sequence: TGTGCCAGCAGCTTGGATACGGATAGCTCCTACGAGCAGTACTTC.

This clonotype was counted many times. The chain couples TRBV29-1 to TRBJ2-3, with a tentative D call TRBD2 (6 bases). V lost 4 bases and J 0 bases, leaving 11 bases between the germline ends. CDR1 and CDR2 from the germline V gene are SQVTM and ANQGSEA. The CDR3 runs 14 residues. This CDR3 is CSVGRATSTDTQYF. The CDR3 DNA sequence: TGCAGCGTTGGGAGGGCGACTAGCACAGATACGCAGTATTTT.

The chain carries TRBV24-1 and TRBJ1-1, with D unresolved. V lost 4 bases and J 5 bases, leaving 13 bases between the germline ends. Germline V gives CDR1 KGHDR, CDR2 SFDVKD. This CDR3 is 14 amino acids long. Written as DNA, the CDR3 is TGTGCCACCAGTGAGGCTCCACCGAGGACTGAAGCTTTCTTT. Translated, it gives CATSEAPPRTEAFF.

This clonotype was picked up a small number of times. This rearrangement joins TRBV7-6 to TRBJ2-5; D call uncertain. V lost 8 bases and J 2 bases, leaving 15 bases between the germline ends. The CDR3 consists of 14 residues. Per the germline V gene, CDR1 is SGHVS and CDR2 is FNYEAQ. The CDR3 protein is CASANSIKQETQYF. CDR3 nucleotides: TGTGCCAGCGCAAATTCCATAAAGCAAGAGACCCAGTACTTC.

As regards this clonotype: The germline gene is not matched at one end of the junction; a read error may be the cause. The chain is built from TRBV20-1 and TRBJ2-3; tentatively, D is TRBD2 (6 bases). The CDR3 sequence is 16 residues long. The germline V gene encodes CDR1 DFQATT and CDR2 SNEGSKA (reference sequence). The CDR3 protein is CCAIPGGGVGTDTQYF. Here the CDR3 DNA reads TGCTGTGCTATACCAGGTGGAGGGGTTGGCACAGATACGCAGTATTTT.

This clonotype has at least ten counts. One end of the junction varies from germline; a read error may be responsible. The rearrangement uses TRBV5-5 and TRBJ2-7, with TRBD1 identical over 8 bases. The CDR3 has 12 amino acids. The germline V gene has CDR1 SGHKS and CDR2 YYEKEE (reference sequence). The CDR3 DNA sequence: TGTGCCAGCAGCTCTGTTTCGGGACAGGCCTTCTTC. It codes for CASSSVSGQAFF.

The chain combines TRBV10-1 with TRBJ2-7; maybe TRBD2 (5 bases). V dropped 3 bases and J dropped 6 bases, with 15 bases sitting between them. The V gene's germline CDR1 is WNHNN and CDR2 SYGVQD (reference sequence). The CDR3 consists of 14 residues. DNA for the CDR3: TGCGCCAGCAGTGATCCGGACTCGGCATCCGAGCAGTACTTC. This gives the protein CASSDPDSASEQYF.

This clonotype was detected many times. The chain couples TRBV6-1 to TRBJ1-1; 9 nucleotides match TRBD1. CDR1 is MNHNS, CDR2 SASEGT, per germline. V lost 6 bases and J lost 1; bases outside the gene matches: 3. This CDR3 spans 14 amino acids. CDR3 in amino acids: CASRETGGNTEAFF. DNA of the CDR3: TGTGCCAGCAGAGAGACAGGGGGGAACACTGAAGCTTTCTTT.

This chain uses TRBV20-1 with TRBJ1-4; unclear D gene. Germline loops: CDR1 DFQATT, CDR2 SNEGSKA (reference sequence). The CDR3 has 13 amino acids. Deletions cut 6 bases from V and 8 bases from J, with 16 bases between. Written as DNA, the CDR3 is TGCAGTGCCTTGGGGTCCCCGAAAGAAAAACTGTTTTTT. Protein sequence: CSALGSPKEKLFF.

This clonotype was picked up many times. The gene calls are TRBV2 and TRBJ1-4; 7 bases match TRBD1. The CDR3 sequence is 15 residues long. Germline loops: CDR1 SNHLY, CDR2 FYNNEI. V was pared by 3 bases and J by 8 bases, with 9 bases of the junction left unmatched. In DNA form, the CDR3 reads TGTGCCAGCAGTGATTTTGGGACAGAGGGGGAAAAACTGTTTTTT. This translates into CASSDFGTEGEKLFF.

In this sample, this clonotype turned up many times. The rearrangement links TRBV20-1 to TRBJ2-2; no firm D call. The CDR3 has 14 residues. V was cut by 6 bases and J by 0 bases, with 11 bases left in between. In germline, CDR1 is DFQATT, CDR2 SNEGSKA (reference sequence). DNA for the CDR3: TGCAGTGCCGCGGTGTGGGCGAACACCGGGGAGCTGTTTTTT. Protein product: CSAAVWANTGELFF.

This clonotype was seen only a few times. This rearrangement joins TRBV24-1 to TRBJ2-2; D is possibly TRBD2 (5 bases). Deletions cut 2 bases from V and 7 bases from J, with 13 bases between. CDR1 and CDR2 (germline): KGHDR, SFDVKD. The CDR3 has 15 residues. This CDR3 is CATSDSGRGIGELFF. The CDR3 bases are TGTGCCACCAGTGATTCCGGTCGGGGTATCGGGGAGCTGTTTTTT.